These 6 T cell receptor beta chains originate from one sample sequenced in a study of post-analysis software for immune sequencing data. Study-wide points: There were about five TRBV segments more frequent in patients than controls, and TRBV5-6, TRBV5-1 and TRBV20-1 were among them.

No antigen has been identified for these receptors. Libraries were made from TCR beta cDNA, and they carried unique molecular identifiers. One entry per CDR3 protein, called by TCRdb with MiXCR from the PCR reads. The sample lists 600,000 to 700,000 distinct CDR3 sequences, approximately 59% occurring once. Sample: blood. Every receptor here comes from a girl aged 2 to 10 with multiple sclerosis.

V usage is TRBV6-1 and J usage is TRBJ2-6, with D unresolved. In germline, CDR1 is MNHNS, CDR2 SASEGT. The germline V and J ends were trimmed by 0 bases and 0 bases, with 3 bases remaining between them. The CDR3 is 15 amino acids. The CDR3 sequence is CASSEASSGANVLTF. In DNA, the CDR3 is TGTGCCAGCAGTGAAGCCAGCTCTGGGGCCAACGTCCTGACTTTC.

This clonotype was counted a few times. A junction end diverges from the germline sequence, so it may reflect a read error. This chain joins TRBV5-1 and TRBJ2-3; perhaps D is TRBD1 or TRBD2 (6 bases each). The length of the CDR3 is 14 residues. CDR1 SGHRS and CDR2 YFSETQ come from the germline V gene. The CDR3 coding sequence is TGCGTCAGCAGCCCGGGGGCGTCGGGGGATACGCAGTATTTT. Translating gives CVSSPGASGDTQYF.

The chain joins TRBV6-1 to TRBJ1-4; the D gene is possibly TRBD1 (5 bases). Germline CDR1 reads MNHNS; CDR2 reads SASEGT. Trimming cost V 2 bases and J 2 bases, with 9 bases left between them. This CDR3 has 15 amino acids. CDR3: CASSEPGVTNEKLFF. CDR3 DNA: TGTGCCAGCAGTGAACCGGGGGTTACTAATGAAAAACTGTTTTTT.

This chain links TRBV20-1 with TRBJ2-7, with 7 bases fitting TRBD2. V shed 0 bases, J shed 2 bases, and the junction held 7 bases outside the gene matches. The CDR3 spans 15 residues. The V gene's germline CDR1 is DFQATT and CDR2 SNEGSKA (reference sequence). CDR3 DNA: TGCAGTGCTAGAGATCGGGGGGAGGGCCCCTACGAGCAGTACTTC. The encoded protein is CSARDRGEGPYEQYF.

The chain has TRBV7-4 and TRBJ1-2; tentative D call: TRBD1 (5 bases). Trimming took 5 bases from V and 3 from J, leaving 13 bases between them. Germline V gene lookup returns CDR1 SGHVT and CDR2 SQSDAQ. The CDR3 extends over 14 amino acids. CDR3 amino acids: CASSPGWGDYGYTF. The CDR3 nucleotides are TGTGCCAGCAGCCCCGGTTGGGGGGACTATGGCTACACCTTC.

This chain joins TRBV20-1 and TRBJ2-1; 11 nucleotides align to TRBD1. V lost 5 bases to trimming and J lost 8 bases; unmatched junction nucleotides: 8. Germline-derived CDR1 and CDR2 are DFQATT and SNEGSKA (reference sequence). The CDR3 loop spans 14 amino acids. CDR3 sequence: CSAARRDRGDEQFF. CDR3 sequence (DNA): TGCAGTGCTGCCCGCCGGGACAGGGGGGATGAGCAGTTCTTC.